The clone carrying this T cell receptor (beta chain) was seen more than once but under ten times. Its target is not known. It was via CD45RO/CCR7/CD25/CD127/CD95/CD27 that CD4+ naive, central memory, regulatory and stem cell-like memory cells were sorted. The data are from a study of beta chain features in type 1 diabetes. General study results and limits: Comparison showed that naive, central memory and Treg TCRB repertoires appeared more similar among patients than among healthy donors.

What was sequenced were expressed TCRB transcripts, since all of the isolated RNA had been reverse transcribed. Sequenced naive, central memory and regulatory T cell samples produced an average of approximately 3.8 million reads. Assay used: immunoSEQ multiplex PCR; TCRdb lists only in-frame clones, some missing. Among some 410,000 clones, approximately 15% were seen once, and the ten largest hold 0.03% to 0.04%. Looked up from germline, CDR1 is LNHDA and CDR2 is SQIVND (reference sequence). V was trimmed by 5 bases and J by 1 base, leaving 11 bases between them. CDR3 length: 14 amino acids. The chain couples TRBV19 to TRBJ1-1, with a possible D match to TRBD1 (5 bases). Input material: naive CD4+ T cells from blood. This clonotype was obtained from a man aged 30 to 39 in good health. CDR3 bases: TGTGCCAGTAGTGGAAAGACAGAGAACACTGAAGCTTTCTTT. It yields the protein CASSGKTENTEAFF.